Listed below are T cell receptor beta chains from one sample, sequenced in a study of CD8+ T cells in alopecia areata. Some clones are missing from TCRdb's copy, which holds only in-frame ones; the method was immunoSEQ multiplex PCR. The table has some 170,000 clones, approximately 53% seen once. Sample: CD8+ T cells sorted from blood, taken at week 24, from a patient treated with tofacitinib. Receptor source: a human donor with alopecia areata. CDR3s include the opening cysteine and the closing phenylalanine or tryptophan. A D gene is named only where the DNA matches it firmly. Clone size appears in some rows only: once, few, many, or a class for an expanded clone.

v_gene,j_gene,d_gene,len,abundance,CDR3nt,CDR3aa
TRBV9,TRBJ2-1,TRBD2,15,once,TGTGCCAGCAGACCCGCTAGCGGGGAGTACAATGAGCAGTTCTTC,CASRPASGEYNEQFF
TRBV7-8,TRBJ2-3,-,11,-,TGTGCCAGCAGCTTAGAGCGACAGCAGTATTTT,CASSLERQQYF
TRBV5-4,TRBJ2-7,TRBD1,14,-,TGTGCCAGCAGTCTTGGACAGGGAGCCTACGAGCAGTACTTC,CASSLGQGAYEQYF
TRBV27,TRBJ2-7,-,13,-,TGTGCCAGCAGTCAAGACAGCAGCTACGAGCAGTACTTC,CASSQDSSYEQYF
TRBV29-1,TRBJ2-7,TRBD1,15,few,TGCAGCGTTGAAGACGACAGGGGGCTTTTCTACGAGCAGTACTTC,CSVEDDRGLFYEQYF
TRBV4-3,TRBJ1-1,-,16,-,TGCGCCAGCAGCCAAGATGGAGAGGGTTCGGACACTGAAGCTTTCTTT,CASSQDGEGSDTEAFF
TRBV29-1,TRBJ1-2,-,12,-,TGCAGCGTGCCCGCGGAGTACTATGGCTACACCTTC,CSVPAEYYGYTF
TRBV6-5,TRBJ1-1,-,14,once,TGTGCCAGCAGTTACGGGGACCTGAACACTGAAGCTTTCTTT,CASSYGDLNTEAFF
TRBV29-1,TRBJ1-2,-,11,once,TGCAGCGTTCCCAAGGAATTTGGCTACACCTTC,CSVPKEFGYTF
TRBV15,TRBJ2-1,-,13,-,TGTGCCACCAGCGCCAAGGGAGGCAATGAGCAGTTCTTC,CATSAKGGNEQFF
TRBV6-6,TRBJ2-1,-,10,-,TGTGCCAGCAGGGGAAATGAGCAGTTCTTC,CASRGNEQFF
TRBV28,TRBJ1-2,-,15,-,TGTGCCAGCAGACCCTTGGTAGGGGCTAACTATGGCTACACCTTC,CASRPLVGANYGYTF
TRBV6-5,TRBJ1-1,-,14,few,TGTGCCAGCAGTTACTCGGTGGGGGCTACTGAAGCTTTCTTT,CASSYSVGATEAFF
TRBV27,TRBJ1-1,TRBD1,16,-,TGTGCCAGCAGTTCCCCTGGGACAGGGTTGAACACTGAAGCTTTCTTT,CASSSPGTGLNTEAFF
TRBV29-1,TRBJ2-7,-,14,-,TGCAGCGTTGAAGACAGGACACTATCCTACGAGCAGTACTTC,CSVEDRTLSYEQYF